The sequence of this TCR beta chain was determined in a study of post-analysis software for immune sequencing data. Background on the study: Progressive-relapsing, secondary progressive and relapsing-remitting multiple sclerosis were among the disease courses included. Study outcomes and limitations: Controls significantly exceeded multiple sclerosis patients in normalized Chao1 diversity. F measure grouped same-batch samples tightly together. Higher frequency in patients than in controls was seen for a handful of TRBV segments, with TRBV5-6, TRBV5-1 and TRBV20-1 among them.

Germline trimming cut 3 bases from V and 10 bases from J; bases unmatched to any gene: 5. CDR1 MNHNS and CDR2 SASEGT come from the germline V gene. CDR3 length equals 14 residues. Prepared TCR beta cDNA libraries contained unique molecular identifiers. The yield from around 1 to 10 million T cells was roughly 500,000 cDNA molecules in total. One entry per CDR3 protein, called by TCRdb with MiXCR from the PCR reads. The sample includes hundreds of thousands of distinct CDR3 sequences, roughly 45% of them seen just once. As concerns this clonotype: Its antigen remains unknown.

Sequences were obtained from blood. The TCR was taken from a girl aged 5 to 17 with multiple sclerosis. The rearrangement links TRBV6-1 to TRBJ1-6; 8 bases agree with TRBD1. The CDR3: CASSEQGAGSPLHF. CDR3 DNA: TGTGCCAGCAGTGAGCAGGGGGCAGGGTCACCCCTCCACTTT.